A single sample is the source of the 9 T cell receptor beta chains below, sequenced in a study of blood T cell repertoires in COVID-19. Measured with immunoSEQ multiplex PCR; TCRdb has only the in-frame clones, and not every one. The data contain hundreds of thousands of clones, around 83% of them seen just once; the ten biggest clones take up around 7%. Sequenced input: peripheral blood. The receptors were sampled from a woman aged 45-60 years with acute or convalescent COVID-19.

V is TRBV11-1 and J is TRBJ2-5; 9 nucleotides match TRBD2. CDR3 length: 15 amino acids. V lost 1 base to trimming and J lost 4 bases; unmatched junction nucleotides: 4. Per germline, CDR1 SGHAT and CDR2 FQDESV (reference sequence). This CDR3 reads CASSLGSSGGETQYF. The CDR3 DNA follows: TGTGCCAGCAGCTTAGGTAGTAGCGGGGGAGAGACCCAGTACTTC.

The chain joins TRBV28 to TRBJ1-6, with D perhaps matching TRBD1 (5 bases). Germline values: CDR1 MDHEN, CDR2 SYDVKM. The CDR3 is 16 amino acids. The V end lost 5 bases, the J end lost 9 bases, and 20 bases lay between the germline ends. The CDR3 protein is CASSARVIQGGSPLHF. The CDR3 bases are TGTGCCAGCAGTGCCCGGGTTATCCAGGGCGGTTCACCCCTCCACTTT. Drawing the rest from reference TRBV28 and TRBJ1-6, the complete variable domain is DVKVTQSSRYLVKRTGEKVFLECVQDMDHENMFWYRQDPGLGLRLIYFSYDVKMKEKGDIPEGYSVSREKKERFSLILESASTNQTSMYLCASSARVIQGGSPLHFGNGTRLTVT.

CDR3 sequence reads: CASSIDRVKPQHF. For the CDR3, the DNA is TGTGCCAGTAGTATAGACCGCGTTAAGCCCCAGCATTTT. The chain joins TRBV19 to TRBJ1-5; D is undetermined. The CDR3 is made up of 13 amino acids. Per the germline V gene, CDR1 is LNHDA and CDR2 is SQIVND (reference sequence). Trimming left V 0 bases short and J 8 bases short, with 8 bases between.

Turning to this clone: Mismatch with germline at one junction end may stem from a read error. The V gene is TRBV6-2 or TRBV6-3, the J gene TRBJ1-1, with a possible D match to TRBD1 (5 bases). Germline V gives CDR1 MNHEY, CDR2 SVGEGT. The CDR3 spans 18 residues. CDR3 bases: TGTGCCAGCAGCTACTCGGGGGGAGGGGCAGGCTCGAACACTGAAGCTTTCTTT. Encoded protein: CASSYSGGGAGSNTEAFF.

V and J are TRBV19 and TRBJ2-1; 8 positions match TRBD2. The trim removed 1 base at V and 4 bases at J, leaving 3 bases unmatched. The CDR3 extends over 15 amino acids. CDR1 is LNHDA and CDR2 is SQIVND in the germline V gene (reference sequence). CDR3: CASSIGRGAYNEQFF. CDR3 bases: TGTGCCAGTAGTATAGGGCGGGGGGCGTACAATGAGCAGTTCTTC.

The chain combines TRBV2 with TRBJ1-6, with 8 positions matching TRBD1. CDR3 length: 16 amino acids. V shed 8 bases, J shed 1 base, and the junction held 7 bases outside the gene matches. CDR1 and CDR2 (germline): SNHLY, FYNNEI. The CDR3 loop reads CASVTQGASYNSPLHF. The DNA for the CDR3 is TGTGCCAGCGTGACCCAGGGGGCTTCCTATAATTCACCCCTCCACTTT.

The chain combines TRBV5-4 with TRBJ2-3; possibly TRBD1 for D (6 bases). CDR3 size: 18 residues. CDR1 and CDR2 (germline): SGHNT, YYREEE (reference sequence). The V gene lost 0 bases and the J gene lost 3 bases, with 20 bases spanning the gap. CDR3 bases: TGTGCCAGCAGCTTGGGGGGGCTATTATCCTCTCAAACAGATACGCAGTATTTT. Translating gives CASSLGGLLSSQTDTQYF. Full variable domain (outside the CDR3, taken from reference TRBV5-4 and TRBJ2-3): ETGVTQSPTHLIKTRGQQVTLRCSSQSGHNTVSWYQQALGQGPQFIFQYYREEENGRGNFPPRFSGLQFPNYSSELNVNALELDDSALYLCASSLGGLLSSQTDTQYFGPGTRLTVL.

This rearrangement joins TRBV3-1 (or the pseudogene TRBV3-2) to TRBJ1-1, with 8 bases lining up with TRBD1. The CDR3 is 15 amino acids. Trimming took 1 base from V and 3 from J; bases not matched to a gene: 4. Germline V gene sequence: CDR1 LGHDT, CDR2 YNNKEL (reference sequence). DNA of the CDR3: TGTGCCAGCAGCCAAGTTTCACAGGGGGACACTGAAGCTTTCTTT. Translating gives CASSQVSQGDTEAFF.

V and J are TRBV14 and TRBJ2-1; TRBD2 agrees at 8 bases. Trimming took 2 bases from V and 2 from J; bases not matched to a gene: 5. The CDR3 has 16 residues. Germline V gene sequence: CDR1 SGHDN, CDR2 FVKESK. The DNA for the CDR3 is TGTGCCAGCAGCCAATATTCGGGAGGGCCCTACAATGAGCAGTTCTTC. Translating it yields CASSQYSGGPYNEQFF.